These 25 T cell receptor beta chains came from one sample sequenced in a study of identical twins. TCRdb called the 5' RACE reads again in MiXCR, with one record for every CDR3 protein. Among about 720,000 distinct CDR3 sequences listed, roughly 20% were seen once. The sample was also linked to a second study, of T cells expressing NK-cell markers.

Material: PBMCs. The receptors originated from a young woman in good health.

The sample holds a few counts of this clonotype. The V and J genes are TRBV12-3 or TRBV12-4 and TRBJ1-5; D remains unclear. Trimming cost V 8 bases and J 3 bases, with 8 bases left between them. The CDR3 is 12 amino acids. CDR3 bases: TGTGCCAGCGTCGGCCTCAATCAGCCCCAGCATTTT. It translates to CASVGLNQPQHF.

In this sample, this clonotype turned up a few times. The chain links TRBV20-1 to TRBJ2-2, with D perhaps TRBD2 (6 bases). The V gene lost 3 bases and the J gene lost 1 base, with 15 bases spanning the gap. CDR3 length equals 16 residues. Germline CDR1 and CDR2: DFQATT and SNEGSKA (reference sequence). In DNA form, the CDR3 reads TGCAGTGCTAGGGTACCGACCGGGAGGAACACCGGGGAGCTGTTTTTT. Translating gives CSARVPTGRNTGELFF.

The V gene is TRBV12-3 or TRBV12-4, the J gene TRBJ2-7, with D uncertain. Trimming took 6 bases from V and 2 from J, leaving 8 bases between them. The CDR3 is 12 amino acids. CDR3 bases: TGTGCCAGCAGCTGGAGACCCTACGAGCAGTACTTC. This sequence encodes CASSWRPYEQYF.

V usage is TRBV6-1 and J usage is TRBJ2-1; D gene ambiguous. The CDR3 is 15 residues long. The V end lost 6 bases, the J end lost 4 bases, and 16 bases lay between the germline ends. The germline gives CDR1 MNHNS, CDR2 SASEGT. The CDR3 protein is CASSPRPTEYNEQFF. For the CDR3, the DNA is TGTGCCAGCAGCCCGAGGCCCACTGAATACAATGAGCAGTTCTTC.

This clonotype was seen a handful of times. The CDR3 spells CASSGGGSLQQYF. As DNA, the CDR3 is TGTGCCAGCAGTGGGGGCGGGAGTTTACAGCAGTACTTC. J is TRBJ2-7 and V is TRBV6-1; 7 bases are a match to TRBD2. The CDR3 sequence is 13 residues long. V dropped 4 bases and J dropped 8; count of bases not matched to a gene: 8. Germline V CDR1 and CDR2: MNHNS, SASEGT.

The V gene is TRBV7-9, the J gene TRBJ2-1; D is uncertain. Germline values: CDR1 SEHNR, CDR2 FQNEAQ (reference sequence). This CDR3 has 14 residues. With 4 bases removed from V and 5 bases from J, the gap between germline ends came to 12 bases. The CDR3 loop reads CASSSSHGDNEQFF. CDR3 bases: TGTGCCAGCAGCTCCTCCCACGGTGACAATGAGCAGTTCTTC.

With regard to this clonotype: Mismatch with germline at one junction end may stem from a read error. The chain recombines TRBV2 with TRBJ2-7; 7 bases are shared with TRBD1. Germline V gene sequence: CDR1 SNHLY, CDR2 FYNNEI. CDR3 size: 11 residues. In nucleotides, the CDR3 is TGTGCCAGCCGTTTCGGGACAGCGGTACACTTC. Its translation: CASRFGTAVHF.

The rearrangement links TRBV12-3 or TRBV12-4 to TRBJ1-4, with 7 bases matching TRBD1. This CDR3 has 13 amino acids. The ends lost 7 bases at V and 13 bases at J; junction bases unmatched: 12. The CDR3 region is CASTLGAGGGLFF. In DNA, the CDR3 is TGTGCCAGCACCTTAGGGGCAGGGGGAGGACTGTTTTTT.

This clonotype was observed a handful of times. This chain uses TRBV5-5 with TRBJ2-5; a possible D gene is TRBD2 (7 bases). Trimming cost V 5 bases and J 0 bases, with 17 bases left between them. Per the germline V gene, CDR1 is SGHKS and CDR2 is YYEKEE (reference sequence). This CDR3 has 16 amino acids. The CDR3: CASRYRDYLNQETQYF. DNA of the CDR3: TGTGCCAGCAGGTACAGGGACTACCTAAACCAAGAGACCCAGTACTTC. Combining the CDR3 with reference TRBV5-5 and TRBJ2-5 gives the whole variable domain DAGVTQSPTHLIKTRGQQVTLRCSPISGHKSVSWYQQVLGQGPQFIFQYYEKEERGRGNFPDRFSARQFPNYSSELNVNALLLGDSALYLCASRYRDYLNQETQYFGPGTRLLVL.

This clonotype has a handful of counts. V gene TRBV12-3 or TRBV12-4 combines with J gene TRBJ2-1, with D possibly TRBD2 on 6 matching bases. CDR3 length: 12 amino acids. Between the trimmed V and J ends, which lost 2 bases and 9 bases, there was a span of 8 bases. The CDR3 nucleotides read TGTGCCAGCAGTTTACGGGGGTTTGAGCAGTTCTTC. Protein product: CASSLRGFEQFF.

The CDR3 reads CASSFSPTITPSTDTQYF. CDR3 nucleotide sequence: TGTGCCAGCAGTTTCTCTCCGACTATCACTCCTAGCACAGATACGCAGTATTTT. The genes are TRBV12-3 or TRBV12-4 and TRBJ2-3; D might be TRBD2 (5 bases). The CDR3 consists of 18 residues. The V end lost 3 bases, the J end lost 0 bases, and 19 bases lay between the germline ends.

The chain employs TRBV5-1 and TRBJ1-1, with D perhaps matching TRBD1 (5 bases). The CDR3 is 15 amino acids. CDR1 and CDR2 from the germline V gene are SGHRS and YFSETQ. The V end was cut by 0 bases, the J end by 5 bases, with 14 bases between. This CDR3 reads CASSLEGTPVTEAFF. Written as DNA, the CDR3 is TGCGCCAGCAGCTTGGAAGGGACCCCGGTAACTGAAGCTTTCTTT.

The gene calls are TRBV20-1 and TRBJ2-7; TRBD1 agrees at 9 bases. The CDR3 has 14 amino acids. Trimming took 4 bases from V and 4 from J; bases not matched to a gene: 8. Germline CDR1 reads DFQATT; CDR2 reads SNEGSKA (reference sequence). CDR3 residues: CSATKRDREYEQYF. The CDR3 DNA sequence: TGCAGTGCTACCAAGCGGGACAGGGAGTACGAGCAGTACTTC.

This sequence joins TRBV6-2 or TRBV6-3 and TRBJ2-1; D may be TRBD1 (7 bases). The CDR3 covers 15 residues. Germline lookup yields CDR1 MNHEY and CDR2 SVGEGT. V lost 7 bases to trimming and J lost 4 bases, with 17 bases between them. For the CDR3, the DNA is TGTGCCAGCACCTCACGGGGGACAGCTTACAATGAGCAGTTCTTC. It is translated as CASTSRGTAYNEQFF.

The rearrangement joins TRBV5-1 to TRBJ2-7, with 14 bases aligning to TRBD2. The CDR3 runs to 16 residues. The germline V gene encodes CDR1 SGHRS and CDR2 YFSETQ. V dropped 4 bases and J dropped 0; count of bases not matched to a gene: 3. The CDR3 region has the DNA TGCGCCAGCAGCAGGACTAGCGGGGGGCCCTCCTACGAGCAGTACTTC. Protein product: CASSRTSGGPSYEQYF. The full variable domain, in which reference TRBV5-1 and TRBJ2-7 provide the parts outside the CDR3, is KAGVTQTPRYLIKTRGQQVTLSCSPISGHRSVSWYQQTPGQGLQFLFEYFSETQRNKGNFPGRFSGRQFSNSRSEMNVSTLELGDSALYLCASSRTSGGPSYEQYFGPGTRLTVT.

The chain combines TRBV4-2 with TRBJ2-7, with TRBD1 identical over 7 bases. The ends lost 4 bases at V and 6 bases at J; junction bases unmatched: 6. The CDR3 is 13 residues long. The V gene's germline CDR1 is LGHNA and CDR2 YNFKEQ. The CDR3 coding sequence is TGTGCCAGCAGCCTTGAACAGGGGCCCGAGCAGTACTTC. This sequence encodes CASSLEQGPEQYF.

This chain joins TRBV12-3 or TRBV12-4 and TRBJ2-7, with 11 positions matching TRBD2. V shed 6 bases, J shed 3 bases, and the junction held 7 bases outside the gene matches. The CDR3 spans 15 residues. The CDR3 is CASRAGTSGIYEQYF. The CDR3 nucleotides read TGTGCCAGCAGGGCCGGGACTAGCGGAATCTACGAGCAGTACTTC.

This clonotype has ten or more counts. CDR3 in DNA: TGTGCCAGCAGTTACAGCGGTAACACCGGGGAGCTGTTTTTT. Its translation: CASSYSGNTGELFF. This sequence joins TRBV6-5 and TRBJ2-2, with D perhaps TRBD2 (5 bases). The CDR3 has 14 residues. V shed 2 bases and J shed 2 bases, with 6 bases lying between them. The germline gives CDR1 MNHEY, CDR2 SVGAGI.

Only a few counts were recorded for this clonotype. In DNA, the CDR3 is TGCGCCAGCAGCTTTGGGGCACATACGGGACTAGCATCAACCTACGAGCAGTACTTC. It specifies CASSFGAHTGLASTYEQYF. The gene calls are TRBV5-1 and TRBJ2-7, with TRBD2 matching 9 bases. Losses at the gene ends were 2 bases for V and 2 bases for J; bases not matched to a gene: 17. Per the germline V gene, CDR1 is SGHRS and CDR2 is YFSETQ. This CDR3 is built from 19 residues.

This rearrangement joins TRBV7-3 to TRBJ2-5, with TRBD2 identical over 9 bases. Germline V gene lookup returns CDR1 SGHTA and CDR2 FQGTGA. This CDR3 has 16 amino acids. Unmatched junction bases numbered 4, after V lost 1 base and J lost 1 base. The chain's CDR3 is CASSLSSSGAQETQYF. Written as DNA, the CDR3 is TGTGCCAGCAGCTTAAGCTCTAGCGGGGCCCAAGAGACCCAGTACTTC.

The V and J genes are TRBV5-5 and TRBJ2-5; 9 nucleotides agree with TRBD2. CDR1 and CDR2 (germline): SGHKS, YYEKEE (reference sequence). This CDR3 is 17 amino acids long. Germline trimming cut 4 bases from V and 2 bases from J; bases unmatched to any gene: 12. CDR3 nucleotides: TGTGCCAGCAGCGTAAATCCTAGCGGGGATTCTCAAGAGACCCAGTACTTC. This translates into CASSVNPSGDSQETQYF.

The V and J genes are TRBV12-3 or TRBV12-4 and TRBJ2-1, with TRBD2 identical over 8 bases. With V trimmed by 5 bases and J by 10 bases, 10 bases remained unmatched. The length of the CDR3 is 14 residues. The CDR3 region has the DNA TGTGCCAGCAGTCCGGATCAGCGGGGGTACGAGCAGTTCTTC. Translating gives CASSPDQRGYEQFF.

This clonotype was recorded at least ten times. V is TRBV7-9 and J is TRBJ2-7; D is possibly TRBD1 (6 bases). The CDR3 is made up of 14 amino acids. V lost 4 bases, J lost 3 bases, and 13 bases lay in between. Germline V CDR1 and CDR2: SEHNR, FQNEAQ (reference sequence). DNA of the CDR3: TGTGCCAGCAGCTCACCGGGACAAGGCTACGAGCAGTACTTC. Residues: CASSSPGQGYEQYF. Together with reference TRBV7-9 and TRBJ2-7, the CDR3 gives the full variable domain: DTGVSQNPRHKITKRGQNVTFRCDPISEHNRLYWYRQTLGQGPEFLTYFQNEAQLEKSRLLSDRFSAERPKGSFSTLEIQRTEQGDSAMYLCASSSPGQGYEQYFGPGTRLTVT.

This clonotype has a handful of counts. This sequence joins TRBV28 and TRBJ2-7; 14 nucleotides agree with TRBD2. J gave up 0 bases and V 10 bases, and 11 bases lay outside the gene matches. This CDR3 region has 17 residues. Germline V gene data show CDR1 as MDHEN and CDR2 as SYDVKM. This chain's CDR3 is CATWGTSGRPTSYEQYF. The CDR3 DNA reads TGTGCCACCTGGGGGACTAGCGGGAGACCTACCTCCTACGAGCAGTACTTC.

In this sample, this clonotype turned up a few times. The chain carries TRBV20-1 and TRBJ2-1, with D possibly matching TRBD2 (5 bases). The CDR3 contains 14 residues. Trimming left V 4 bases short and J 10 bases short, with 20 bases between. Germline CDR1 reads DFQATT; CDR2 reads SNEGSKA (reference sequence). The CDR3 loop is CSANHRAGVAEQFF. The CDR3 DNA is TGCAGTGCTAACCACCGGGCTGGGGTAGCGGAGCAGTTCTTC.